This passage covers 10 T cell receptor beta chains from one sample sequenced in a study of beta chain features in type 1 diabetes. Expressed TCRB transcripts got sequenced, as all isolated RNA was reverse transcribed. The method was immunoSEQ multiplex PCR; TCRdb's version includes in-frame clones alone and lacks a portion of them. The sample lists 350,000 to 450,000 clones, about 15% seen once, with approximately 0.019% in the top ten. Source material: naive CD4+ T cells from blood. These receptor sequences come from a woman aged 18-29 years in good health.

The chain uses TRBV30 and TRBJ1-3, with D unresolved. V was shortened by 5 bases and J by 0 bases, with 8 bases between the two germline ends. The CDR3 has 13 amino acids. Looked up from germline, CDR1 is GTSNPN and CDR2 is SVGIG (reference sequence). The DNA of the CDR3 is TGTGCCTGGGGGCACCCCTCTGGAAACACCATATATTTT. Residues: CAWGHPSGNTIYF.

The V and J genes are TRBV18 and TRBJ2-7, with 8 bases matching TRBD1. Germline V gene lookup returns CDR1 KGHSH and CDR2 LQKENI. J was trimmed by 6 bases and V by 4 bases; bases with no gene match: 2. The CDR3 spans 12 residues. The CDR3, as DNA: TGTGCCAGCTCACTAGACAGGGGCGAGCAGTACTTC. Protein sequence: CASSLDRGEQYF.

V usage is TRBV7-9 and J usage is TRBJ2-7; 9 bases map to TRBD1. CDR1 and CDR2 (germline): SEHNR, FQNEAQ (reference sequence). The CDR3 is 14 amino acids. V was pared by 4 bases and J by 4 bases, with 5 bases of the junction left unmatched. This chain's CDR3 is CASSSQGAEYEQYF. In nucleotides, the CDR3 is TGTGCCAGCAGCTCACAGGGGGCTGAGTACGAGCAGTACTTC.

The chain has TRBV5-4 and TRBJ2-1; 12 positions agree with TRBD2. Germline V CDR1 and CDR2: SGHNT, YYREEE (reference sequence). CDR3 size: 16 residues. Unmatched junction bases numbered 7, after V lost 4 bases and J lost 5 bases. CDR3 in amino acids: CASSPRLAGVNNEQFF. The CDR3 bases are TGTGCCAGCAGCCCGAGACTAGCGGGAGTCAACAATGAGCAGTTCTTC.

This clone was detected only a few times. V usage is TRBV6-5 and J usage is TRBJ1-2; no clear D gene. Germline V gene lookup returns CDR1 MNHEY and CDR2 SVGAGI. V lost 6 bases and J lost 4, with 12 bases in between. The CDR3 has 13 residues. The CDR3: CASSPLEFYGYTF. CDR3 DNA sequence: TGTGCCAGCAGCCCCCTGGAGTTCTATGGCTACACCTTC.

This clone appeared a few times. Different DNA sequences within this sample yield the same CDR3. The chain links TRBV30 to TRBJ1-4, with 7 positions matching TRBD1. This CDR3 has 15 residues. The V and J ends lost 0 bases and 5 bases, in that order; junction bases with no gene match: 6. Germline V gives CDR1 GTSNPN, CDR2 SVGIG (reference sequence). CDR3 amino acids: CAWSVGDSDNEKLFF. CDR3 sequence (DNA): TGTGCCTGGAGTGTGGGGGACAGCGACAATGAAAAACTGTTTTTT.

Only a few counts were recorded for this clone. CDR3 bases: TGCAGCGTTGAAATTGTAGGGGGCGAGCAGTACTTC. Its translation: CSVEIVGGEQYF. The rearrangement joins TRBV29-1 to TRBJ2-7; TRBD1 might be the D (6 bases). The germline V and J ends were trimmed by 2 bases and 6 bases, with 11 bases remaining between them. The CDR3 extends over 12 amino acids. Germline V gene data show CDR1 as SQVTM and CDR2 as ANQGSEA.

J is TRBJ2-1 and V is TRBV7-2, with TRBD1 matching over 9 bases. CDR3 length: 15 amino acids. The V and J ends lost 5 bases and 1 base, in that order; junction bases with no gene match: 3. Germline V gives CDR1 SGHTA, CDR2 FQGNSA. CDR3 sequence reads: CASSGGTGSYNEQFF. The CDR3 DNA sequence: TGTGCCAGCAGCGGAGGGACAGGGTCCTACAATGAGCAGTTCTTC.

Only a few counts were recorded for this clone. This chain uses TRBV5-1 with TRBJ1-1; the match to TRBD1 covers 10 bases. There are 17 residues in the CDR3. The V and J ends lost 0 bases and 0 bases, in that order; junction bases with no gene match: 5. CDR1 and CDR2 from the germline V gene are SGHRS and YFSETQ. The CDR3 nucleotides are TGCGCCAGCAGCTTGGTAGGGACAGGGGCTTTGAACACTGAAGCTTTCTTT. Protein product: CASSLVGTGALNTEAFF.

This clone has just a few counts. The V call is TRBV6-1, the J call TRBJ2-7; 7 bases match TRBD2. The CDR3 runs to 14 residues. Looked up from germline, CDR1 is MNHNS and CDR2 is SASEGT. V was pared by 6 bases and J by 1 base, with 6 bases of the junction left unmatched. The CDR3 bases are TGTGCCAGCAGCCCCCGGACTAGATCCTACGAGCAGTACTTC. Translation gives CASSPRTRSYEQYF.